These 25 T cell receptor beta chains share one sample of origin, sequenced in a study of naive and memory T cell subsets (dated by TCRdb to about 2017). Library prep was done by 5' RACE. This sample was sequenced with an Illumina MiSeq. The ligated cDNA was amplified in four rounds of PCR with nested alpha and beta constant region primers together with the SP2 primer. Using fastp trimming at Q25 and MiXCR clonotype assembly, TCRdb reanalyzed the public sequencing data and kept in-frame beta chains. Duplicate CDR3 protein sequences are folded into a single record with the most common DNA and genes. The table for this sample lists 55,000 to 70,000 distinct CDR3 sequences; roughly 6.7% of them were counted only once. Over 7.5% of the sample is taken by the ten largest. The study reported a robust and sensitive protocol to amplify, sequence and analyze TCRs, based on 3' ligation of a UMI-containing oligonucleotide to TCR cDNA.

The receptor source for this set is a male donor in good health.

This clonotype was observed many times. V and J are TRBV30 and TRBJ2-2; TRBD1 aligns across 10 bases. Germline CDR1 GTSNPN, CDR2 SVGIG (reference sequence). Trimming removed 3 bases from V and 3 bases from J; junction bases left unmatched: 1. The CDR3 loop spans 14 amino acids. The DNA of the CDR3 is TGTGCCTGGAGAGGGACAGGGGACACCGGGGAGCTGTTTTTT. Protein: CAWRGTGDTGELFF.

This clonotype was recorded at least ten times. The chain uses TRBV19 and TRBJ1-2; unclear D gene. The CDR3 has 16 amino acids. Trimming left V 7 bases short and J 0 bases short, with 18 bases between. CDR1 is LNHDA, CDR2 SQIVND, per germline (reference sequence). CDR3 bases: TGTGCCAGTACTTCGACAAACGCTTGGGCTAACTATGGCTACACCTTC. As protein: CASTSTNAWANYGYTF.

The gene calls are TRBV28 and TRBJ1-2, with 7 bases lining up with TRBD1. V was clipped by 4 bases and J by 6 bases; unmatched bases: 8. This CDR3 has 14 amino acids. The germline gives CDR1 MDHEN, CDR2 SYDVKM. Here the CDR3 DNA reads TGTGCCAGCAGTTCCCCGGACAGGATAAATGGCTACACCTTC. Translating gives CASSSPDRINGYTF.

The CDR3 coding sequence is TGCAGTGCCCCCTCTAGTAGCGGGGGGCTCACTTTAGGGGAGCTGTTTTTT. Its translation: CSAPSSSGGLTLGELFF. The chain is built from TRBV20-1 and TRBJ2-2, with TRBD2 matching over 10 bases. This CDR3 region has 17 residues. Germline lookup yields CDR1 DFQATT and CDR2 SNEGSKA (reference sequence). V lost 6 bases to trimming and J lost 8 bases; unmatched junction nucleotides: 18.

This clonotype has only a few counts. The rearrangement uses TRBV11-2 and TRBJ1-1; the match to TRBD1 covers 7 bases. The trim removed 1 base at V and 5 bases at J, leaving 19 bases unmatched. The germline V gene encodes CDR1 SGHAT and CDR2 FQNNGV. The CDR3 consists of 19 residues. The CDR3 here is CASSLGFLDRDVVDTEAFF. CDR3 in DNA: TGTGCCAGCAGCTTAGGTTTCCTAGACAGGGACGTGGTCGATACTGAAGCTTTCTTT. Full variable domain (remainder filled in from reference TRBV11-2 and TRBJ1-1): EAGVAQSPRYKIIEKRQSVAFWCNPISGHATLYWYQQILGQGPKLLIQFQNNGVVDDSQLPKDRFSAERLKGVDSTLKIQPAKLEDSAVYLCASSLGFLDRDVVDTEAFFGQGTRLTVV.

This chain links TRBV11-1 with TRBJ2-5; perhaps TRBD1 as D (7 bases). Trimming removed 5 bases at V and 4 bases at J, with 14 bases between. Germline V lookup: CDR1 SGHAT, CDR2 FQDESV (reference sequence). There are 14 residues in the CDR3. For the CDR3, the DNA is TGTGCCAGCAGCAGGAGGGGGCGCACAGAGACCCAGTACTTC. It specifies CASSRRGRTETQYF.

This clonotype was seen a handful of times. The rearrangement uses TRBV5-5 and TRBJ1-1; 11 bases align to TRBD1. The J segment lost 3 bases and the V segment lost 2 bases, leaving 9 bases of the junction unmatched. Germline CDR1 SGHKS, CDR2 YYEKEE (reference sequence). CDR3 length: 17 amino acids. The DNA of the CDR3 is TGTGCCAGCAGCTTAAGGACAGGGGGCTCCTGGGACACTGAAGCTTTCTTT. This encodes CASSLRTGGSWDTEAFF. Variable domain in full (rest from reference TRBV5-5 and TRBJ1-1): DAGVTQSPTHLIKTRGQQVTLRCSPISGHKSVSWYQQVLGQGPQFIFQYYEKEERGRGNFPDRFSARQFPNYSSELNVNALLLGDSALYLCASSLRTGGSWDTEAFFGQGTRLTVV.

The genes are TRBV29-1 and TRBJ2-1; perhaps D is TRBD1 or TRBD2 (5 bases each). Germline CDR1 reads SQVTM; CDR2 reads ANQGSEA. V dropped 4 bases and J dropped 5 bases, with 12 bases sitting between them. The CDR3 is made up of 13 amino acids. The CDR3 reads CSVVLGTNNEQFF. CDR3 nucleotides: TGCAGCGTTGTACTGGGGACCAACAATGAGCAGTTCTTC.

This clonotype showed up many times. CDR3 amino acids: CASSEEQGQTYGYTF. The DNA of the CDR3 is TGTGCCAGCAGTGAAGAACAGGGGCAAACCTATGGCTACACCTTC. The chain recombines TRBV6-1 with TRBJ1-2; TRBD1 matches 7 bases. Germline V CDR1 and CDR2: MNHNS, SASEGT. This CDR3 contains 15 residues. The V segment lost 1 base and the J segment 4 bases; nucleotides outside the gene matches: 6.

The V call is TRBV20-1, the J call TRBJ1-5, with 10 bases aligning to TRBD1. Germline CDR1 DFQATT, CDR2 SNEGSKA (reference sequence). The CDR3 spans 13 residues. The V and J ends lost 4 bases and 4 bases, in that order; junction bases with no gene match: 1. As DNA, the CDR3 is TGCAGTGCTAAGGACAGGGGGAATCAGCCCCAGCATTTT. Protein product: CSAKDRGNQPQHF.

This clonotype showed up many times. The genes are TRBV7-9 and TRBJ2-1; 9 nucleotides line up with TRBD1. Losses at the gene ends were 1 base for V and 7 bases for J; bases not matched to a gene: 5. The CDR3 is made up of 15 amino acids. Germline CDR1 reads SEHNR; CDR2 reads FQNEAQ (reference sequence). This CDR3 is CASSLEGTGLNEQFF. The CDR3 region has the DNA TGTGCCAGCAGCTTAGAAGGGACAGGGTTGAATGAGCAGTTCTTC.

This clonotype was detected ten times or more. The chain uses TRBV7-8 and TRBJ2-5; D not certain. Per the germline V gene, CDR1 is SGHVS and CDR2 is FQNEAQ. The CDR3 contains 17 residues. V lost 5 bases, J lost 1 base, and 20 bases lay in between. The chain's CDR3 is CASSPDRAIPGQETQYF. CDR3 DNA sequence: TGTGCCAGCAGCCCGGACCGGGCAATACCGGGCCAAGAGACCCAGTACTTC. The complete variable domain, with remaining parts taken from reference TRBV7-8 and TRBJ2-5, reads GAGVSQSPRYKVAKRGQDVALRCDPISGHVSLFWYQQALGQGPEFLTYFQNEAQLDKSGLPSDRFFAERPEGSVSTLKIQRTQQEDSAVYLCASSPDRAIPGQETQYFGPGTRLLVL.

The chain is built from TRBV28 and TRBJ2-1, with 9 nucleotides matching TRBD2. The J segment lost 7 bases and the V segment lost 11 bases, leaving 9 bases of the junction unmatched. The CDR3 consists of 13 residues. Germline V gene data show CDR1 as MDHEN and CDR2 as SYDVKM. The DNA for the CDR3 is TGTGCCGGATCTAGCGGGATGGGGAATGAGCAGTTCTTC. Its protein is CAGSSGMGNEQFF.

This clonotype was detected many times. V is TRBV20-1 and J is TRBJ2-5; the match to TRBD2 covers 12 bases. This CDR3 region has 18 residues. V trimming: 4 bases; J trimming: 3 bases; junction bases outside the gene matches: 15. Germline values: CDR1 DFQATT, CDR2 SNEGSKA (reference sequence). The CDR3 loop is CSAIGLAGRPAGEETQYF. CDR3 DNA sequence: TGCAGTGCTATTGGACTAGCGGGAAGGCCGGCGGGTGAAGAGACCCAGTACTTC.

At least ten counts were recorded for this clonotype. The chain links TRBV5-5 to TRBJ2-1; D uncertain. There are 15 residues in the CDR3. Trimming left V 6 bases short and J 3 bases short, with 16 bases between. Germline CDR1 SGHKS, CDR2 YYEKEE (reference sequence). The CDR3 loop reads CASNHQTSDYNEQFF. CDR3 DNA: TGTGCCAGCAACCATCAGACGTCGGACTACAATGAGCAGTTCTTC.

This rearrangement joins TRBV2 to TRBJ2-3; D not resolved. CDR1 and CDR2 (germline): SNHLY, FYNNEI. V was shortened by 5 bases and J by 1 base, with 13 bases between the two germline ends. The CDR3 has 15 residues. The CDR3 nucleotides read TGTGCCAGCAGTCCCGACCTGTCGGGCACAGATACGCAGTATTTT. This translates into CASSPDLSGTDTQYF.

This clonotype occurred a few times. The rearrangement uses TRBV18 and TRBJ2-3, with 12 bases matching TRBD2. The CDR3 covers 16 residues. The V and J ends lost 5 bases and 1 base, in that order; junction bases with no gene match: 4. CDR1 is KGHSH and CDR2 is LQKENI in the germline V gene. The DNA for the CDR3 is TGTGCCAGCTCAGCACTAGCGGGAGGAGGCACAGATACGCAGTATTTT. As protein: CASSALAGGGTDTQYF.

The chain couples TRBV5-1 to TRBJ2-1; 7 bases are shared with TRBD2. CDR3 size: 14 residues. J gave up 5 bases and V 4 bases, and 6 bases lay outside the gene matches. CDR1 and CDR2 from the germline V gene are SGHRS and YFSETQ. CDR3 protein: CASSPGLIHNEQFF. CDR3 coding DNA: TGCGCCAGCAGCCCGGGACTAATTCACAATGAGCAGTTCTTC.

This clonotype was found many times. The V call is TRBV29-1, the J call TRBJ2-3; the D gene is possibly TRBD2 (5 bases). The CDR3 length is 12 residues. V lost 4 bases, J lost 2 bases, and 7 bases lay in between. Germline-derived CDR1 and CDR2 are SQVTM and ANQGSEA. In DNA form, the CDR3 reads TGCAGCGTTGCGGGGTTCACAGATACGCAGTATTTT. This translates into CSVAGFTDTQYF.

This clonotype was recorded at least ten times. The chain uses TRBV6-6 and TRBJ1-2; perhaps TRBD1 as D (5 bases). Germline V lookup: CDR1 MNHNY, CDR2 SVGAGI (reference sequence). The CDR3 extends over 16 amino acids. V lost 6 bases and J lost 2, with 19 bases in between. CDR3 in DNA: TGTGCCAGCAGACCTCCACCCGCGGGGGGGAACTATGGCTACACCTTC. Its protein is CASRPPPAGGNYGYTF.

This clonotype occurred many times. V is TRBV6-1 and J is TRBJ2-5, with a weak D call TRBD1 (6 bases). The CDR3 contains 13 residues. CDR1 and CDR2 from the germline V gene are MNHNS and SASEGT. V shed 6 bases and J shed 5 bases, with 13 bases lying between them. Here the CDR3 DNA reads TGTGCCAGCAGCAAGGACAGCCGGGAGACCCAGTACTTC. As protein: CASSKDSRETQYF.

This rearrangement joins TRBV12-3 or TRBV12-4 to TRBJ2-3, with TRBD1 identical over 7 bases. The CDR3 is 15 residues long. The V gene end was trimmed by 4 bases and the J gene end by 4 bases; junction bases not matched to a gene: 8. In nucleotides, the CDR3 is TGTGCCAGCAGTTCGCCGGGACAGCAATCAGATACGCAGTATTTT. Residues: CASSSPGQQSDTQYF.

This clonotype was counted at least ten times. This rearrangement joins TRBV4-1 to TRBJ2-1; 7 bases are shared with TRBD1. V lost 0 bases to trimming and J lost 4 bases; unmatched junction nucleotides: 9. The CDR3 is made up of 17 amino acids. In germline, CDR1 is MGHRA, CDR2 YSYEKL. CDR3 coding DNA: TGCGCCAGCAGCCAAGAGGGGCAAGGGGGCTCTTACAATGAGCAGTTCTTC. This gives the protein CASSQEGQGGSYNEQFF.

The chain has TRBV7-8 and TRBJ2-1; maybe TRBD1 (6 bases). The CDR3 consists of 14 residues. The germline V gene has CDR1 SGHVS and CDR2 FQNEAQ. Trimming cost V 5 bases and J 7 bases, with 15 bases left between them. The CDR3 DNA reads TGTGCCAGCAGCGCTCCGGACAGACCGAATGAGCAGTTCTTC. Translating it yields CASSAPDRPNEQFF.

The J gene is TRBJ1-5, the V gene TRBV20-1; a possible D gene is TRBD1 (6 bases). Trimming removed 3 bases at V and 0 bases at J, with 15 bases between. The CDR3 has 16 residues. CDR1 is DFQATT, CDR2 SNEGSKA, per germline (reference sequence). CDR3 sequence (DNA): TGCAGTGCTAGCCGGGACACCTATTATAGCAATCAGCCCCAGCATTTT. Translation gives CSASRDTYYSNQPQHF.